This TCR beta chain originates from a study of blood T cell repertoires in COVID-19. During active infection, Seattle patients enrolled and were then monitored through disease. Trimming removed 5 bases from V and 7 bases from J, with 9 bases in between. Germline V gives CDR1 SNHLY, CDR2 FYNNEI. The length of the CDR3 is 12 residues. The table lists this clone with a count of one. Per the study methods: Nucleated cell number was recorded as an estimate derived from reference gene primer amplification. Clones were sequenced by immunoSEQ multiplex PCR, and TCRdb holds only the in-frame ones, with some missing. The V and J calls and the clone size are those of that table, but D and trimming were determined from the DNA. The sample shows 200,000 to 250,000 clones, around 89% of them seen only once.

This TCR was sampled from a man aged 30-40 years with COVID-19, enrolled during active disease. The sample comprised peripheral blood. The chain carries TRBV2 and TRBJ2-1; TRBD1 is a possible D gene (6 bases). The CDR3 DNA is TGTGCCAGCAGTTCTACAGGGAATGAGCAGTTCTTC. Translation gives CASSSTGNEQFF.